The present T cell receptor (beta chain) was sequenced within a study of STAT5B mutations in CD4+ large granular lymphocyte leukemia. CDR3 length: 14 amino acids. Trimming cost V 4 bases and J 9 bases, with 17 bases left between them. Germline V lookup: CDR1 SGDLS, CDR2 YYNGEE. Profiling relied on immunoSEQ multiplex PCR, and the TCRdb table lists in-frame clones only, not all of them. Of tens of thousands of clones listed, approximately 80% are singletons. The sequenced material came from CD4+ T cells from blood buffy coats. This rearrangement joins TRBV9 to TRBJ1-3; the D gene is possibly TRBD1 (6 bases). This TCR came from a human donor in good health. The CDR3 DNA reads TGTGCCAGCAGCCCCCTTGACAGGTGGGGCACCATATATTTT. Protein: CASSPLDRWGTIYF.